The 24 T cell receptor beta chains reported below all come from one sample, sequenced in a study of blood T cell repertoires in COVID-19 (dated by TCRdb to the early 2020s). The library came from the immunoSEQ multiplex PCR assay. Not all clones reach the TCRdb copy of this immuneACCESS table, which keeps in-frame sequences only. Checked studies attribute under half of the gap to unresolved V genes and leave the rest unexplained. For this sample the table gives roughly 140,000 clones, of which more than 65% were detected only once. Together, the top ten hold roughly 7.2% of the sample. The sample consisted of peripheral blood. These TCRs come from a woman in her fifties or sixties in a cohort sampled during active or convalescent COVID-19.

J is TRBJ1-1 and V is TRBV7-8; the D is unclear. The germline CDR1 and CDR2 sequences are SGHVS and FQNEAQ. The CDR3 extends over 15 amino acids. Trimming took 1 base from V and 1 from J, leaving 10 bases between them. The DNA for the CDR3 is TGTGCCAGCAGCTTAGGGGAGGCCCGGAACACTGAAGCTTTCTTT. It yields the protein CASSLGEARNTEAFF. The full variable domain, with the rest looked up from reference TRBV7-8 and TRBJ1-1, is GAGVSQSPRYKVAKRGQDVALRCDPISGHVSLFWYQQALGQGPEFLTYFQNEAQLDKSGLPSDRFFAERPEGSVSTLKIQRTQQEDSAVYLCASSLGEARNTEAFFGQGTRLTVV.

This chain uses TRBV7-6 with TRBJ2-7, with a tentative D call TRBD1 (6 bases). V gave up 3 bases and J gave up 4 bases, with 7 bases separating them. This CDR3 has 12 amino acids. Per germline, CDR1 SGHVS and CDR2 FNYEAQ. The CDR3 DNA reads as TGTGCCAGCAGCTTTACAGGGTACGAGCAGTACTTC. Its protein is CASSFTGYEQYF.

The chain has TRBV4-3 and TRBJ1-2; D perhaps matches TRBD1 (5 bases). Trimming removed 4 bases from V and 4 bases from J, with 19 bases in between. The germline V gene encodes CDR1 LGHNA and CDR2 YSLEER. The CDR3 has 16 residues. CDR3 DNA: TGCGCCAGCAGCCCCATGATTGGGCAGGGTCTCTATGGCTACACCTTC. Encoded protein: CASSPMIGQGLYGYTF.

This clone was seen only once. The chain has TRBV28 and TRBJ2-3, with 7 bases lining up with TRBD2. Germline V lookup: CDR1 MDHEN, CDR2 SYDVKM. This CDR3 contains 16 residues. The V gene end was trimmed by 2 bases and the J gene end by 1 base; junction bases not matched to a gene: 6. The DNA for the CDR3 is TGTGCCAGCAGTTTAGCCTCGGCGGGGGGCACAGATACGCAGTATTTT. Encoded protein: CASSLASAGGTDTQYF.

The chain recombines TRBV29-1 with TRBJ2-5, with 8 bases matching TRBD2. This CDR3 contains 12 residues. Trimming cost V 5 bases and J 3 bases; bases outside gene matches: 2. In germline, CDR1 is SQVTM, CDR2 ANQGSEA. CDR3 nucleotide sequence: TGCAGCGTTAATAGCGGGGAAGAGACCCAGTACTTC. The encoded protein is CSVNSGEETQYF.

The CDR3: CATSRGWTGGSEAFF. CDR3 DNA sequence: TGTGCCACCAGCAGAGGATGGACAGGGGGCTCTGAAGCTTTCTTT. The V and J genes are TRBV15 and TRBJ1-1, with TRBD1 identical over 11 bases. Germline assignment: CDR1 LNHNV and CDR2 YYDKDF (reference sequence). J was trimmed by 6 bases and V by 1 base; bases with no gene match: 4. The CDR3 runs to 15 residues.

The chain joins TRBV7-7 to TRBJ2-2, with TRBD2 matching over 7 bases. In germline, CDR1 is SSHAT, CDR2 FNYEAQ (reference sequence). This CDR3 spans 17 amino acids. V lost 0 bases to trimming and J lost 6 bases; unmatched junction nucleotides: 10. This CDR3 is CASSLAQRGGVAGELFF. CDR3 nucleotide sequence: TGTGCCAGCAGCTTAGCCCAACGGGGAGGGGTGGCCGGGGAGCTGTTTTTT.

This chain uses TRBV2 with TRBJ1-6; D unclear. Between the trimmed V and J ends, which lost 6 bases and 8 bases, there was a span of 14 bases. The CDR3 spans 14 residues. Germline lookup yields CDR1 SNHLY and CDR2 FYNNEI. The CDR3: CASSSYSADSPLHF. Here the CDR3 DNA reads TGTGCCAGCAGCTCCTATTCAGCGGATTCACCCCTCCACTTT.

This chain connects TRBV10-3 to TRBJ1-5; D is ambiguous. This CDR3 is 16 amino acids long. Germline CDR1 is ENHRY and CDR2 is SYGVKD. V was shortened by 0 bases and J by 0 bases, with 9 bases between the two germline ends. The CDR3 region has the DNA TGTGCCATCAGTGAGTCGGTACTTTATAGCAATCAGCCCCAGCATTTT. Its protein is CAISESVLYSNQPQHF.

The chain combines TRBV2 with TRBJ1-1; TRBD1 agrees at 8 bases. CDR1 SNHLY and CDR2 FYNNEI come from the germline V gene. This CDR3 is 12 amino acids long. V shed 11 bases, J shed 3 bases, and the junction held 5 bases outside the gene matches. The CDR3: CARWDRHTEAFF. The CDR3 DNA sequence: TGTGCCCGATGGGACAGGCACACTGAAGCTTTCTTT.

This clone was detected a few times. The chain couples TRBV5-4 to TRBJ2-3; D might be TRBD2 (5 bases). V dropped 0 bases and J dropped 2 bases, with 13 bases sitting between them. The CDR3 runs 16 residues. Germline assignment: CDR1 SGHNT and CDR2 YYREEE (reference sequence). The CDR3 coding sequence is TGTGCCAGCAGCTTGGACGCGGGCCGGAACACAGATACGCAGTATTTT. The encoded protein is CASSLDAGRNTDTQYF.

The chain employs TRBV6-2 or TRBV6-3 and TRBJ1-2; D is unclear. Germline V lookup: CDR1 MNHEY, CDR2 SVGEGT. CDR3 size: 15 residues. V was trimmed by 5 bases and J by 2 bases, leaving 15 bases between them. The CDR3 loop reads CASSDPGAGNYGYTF. The CDR3 nucleotides are TGTGCCAGCAGTGACCCTGGCGCAGGCAACTATGGCTACACCTTC.

The chain is built from TRBV7-6 and TRBJ2-1, with TRBD2 matching 10 bases. This CDR3 has 15 residues. Germline assignment: CDR1 SGHVS and CDR2 FNYEAQ. The trim removed 2 bases at V and 6 bases at J, leaving 4 bases unmatched. The CDR3 sequence: CASSLTSSGSNEQFF. As DNA, the CDR3 is TGTGCCAGCAGCTTAACGTCTAGCGGGAGCAATGAGCAGTTCTTC.

This chain links TRBV20-1 with TRBJ2-3, with 8 bases identical to TRBD1. This CDR3 region has 10 residues. After removal of 5 bases from V and 9 bases from J, the junction contained 1 base not matched to a gene. Germline CDR1 is DFQATT and CDR2 is SNEGSKA (reference sequence). The CDR3 spells CSASGGTQYF. In DNA form, the CDR3 reads TGCAGTGCTTCAGGGGGCACGCAGTATTTT.

The chain carries TRBV28 and TRBJ1-1; TRBD1 matches at 7 bases. V lost 5 bases and J lost 5; bases outside the gene matches: 14. Germline V gene data show CDR1 as MDHEN and CDR2 as SYDVKM. The CDR3 runs to 16 residues. The CDR3 region has the DNA TGTGCCAGCAGTCCTGACAGGGCATTTGGAGATACTGAAGCTTTCTTT. Its translation: CASSPDRAFGDTEAFF.

The chain recombines TRBV7-2 with TRBJ2-1; weak D call: TRBD2 (7 bases). The CDR3 is 14 residues long. The V gene's germline CDR1 is SGHTA and CDR2 FQGNSA. Trimming took 5 bases from V and 8 from J, leaving 16 bases between them. The DNA of the CDR3 is TGTGCCAGCAGCATCCTAGGGGGGGCCCATGAGCAGTTCTTC. Its protein product is CASSILGGAHEQFF.

Points on this clone: Other DNA sequences in the same sample also yield this CDR3. V and J are TRBV19 and TRBJ2-2; 9 bases are shared with TRBD2. J lost 0 bases, V lost 3 bases, and 2 bases had no gene match. Germline CDR1 is LNHDA and CDR2 is SQIVND (reference sequence). The CDR3 is 16 amino acids. Here the CDR3 DNA reads TGTGCCAGTAGTATCCGCGGGGGGGCGAACACCGGGGAGCTGTTTTTT. It codes for CASSIRGGANTGELFF.

The chain recombines TRBV12-1 with TRBJ1-6; TRBD1 is the table's D call, not checked against the DNA. TRBV12-1 is listed as a pseudogene. The CDR3 consists of 19 residues. For the CDR3, the DNA is TGTGCCAGCAGCCGAACTAGACAGGGATGGACGGCCTATAATTCACCCCTCCACTTT. Its translation: CASSRTRQGWTAYNSPLHF.

This chain links TRBV4-3 with TRBJ1-2; 8 positions match TRBD1. After removal of 5 bases from V and 8 bases from J, the junction contained 4 bases not matched to a gene. Germline V gene data show CDR1 as LGHNA and CDR2 as YSLEER. The CDR3 totals 12 residues. The CDR3 DNA reads TGCGCCAGCAGCGGACAGGGACGCGGCTACACCTTC. Encoded protein: CASSGQGRGYTF.

This clone has more than one count but fewer than ten. This sequence joins TRBV5-1 and TRBJ2-7; 8 nucleotides match TRBD1. CDR3 length: 15 amino acids. J was trimmed by 5 bases and V by 3 bases; bases with no gene match: 10. Germline loops: CDR1 SGHRS, CDR2 YFSETQ. The CDR3 reads CASSSRDRQLNEQYF. CDR3 bases: TGCGCCAGCAGCTCGCGGGACAGGCAGTTGAACGAGCAGTACTTC.

The CDR3 bases are TGTGCCATCAGTGACAATATCGGGGGGGCGACAGATACGCAGTATTTT. It is translated as CAISDNIGGATDTQYF. This chain uses TRBV10-3 with TRBJ2-3; TRBD2 matches at 8 bases. With 3 bases clipped from V and 3 bases from J, the junction kept 8 bases outside the gene matches. The CDR3 is 16 amino acids. The V gene's germline CDR1 is ENHRY and CDR2 SYGVKD.

The chain combines TRBV30 with TRBJ1-3; D unclear. The V gene's germline CDR1 is GTSNPN and CDR2 SVGIG (reference sequence). This CDR3 comprises 15 residues. Trimming took 1 base from V and 0 from J, leaving 10 bases between them. CDR3 residues: CAWSAGLVSGNTIYF. The CDR3 DNA follows: TGTGCCTGGAGTGCCGGACTAGTCTCTGGAAACACCATATATTTT.

This clone was detected many times. CDR3 in amino acids: CASSLEGLQPQHF. The CDR3 bases are TGCGCCAGCAGCTTGGAGGGGTTACAGCCCCAGCATTTT. The chain joins TRBV5-1 to TRBJ1-5; D may be TRBD1 (5 bases). This CDR3 is 13 amino acids long. The ends were cut back, 0 bases at V and 7 bases at J, with 8 bases in the middle. CDR1 is SGHRS, CDR2 YFSETQ, per germline.

This chain links TRBV7-9 with TRBJ2-7, with 10 bases that match TRBD1. Trimming took 4 bases from V and 3 from J; bases not matched to a gene: 9. The CDR3 is made up of 16 amino acids. Germline V gene lookup returns CDR1 SEHNR and CDR2 FQNEAQ (reference sequence). The CDR3 region has the DNA TGTGCCAGCAGCTACTTAACCGGGACAGGGGACTACGAGCAGTACTTC. This translates into CASSYLTGTGDYEQYF.